The 25 T cell receptor beta chains below all came from one sample that was sequenced in a study of cytomegalovirus exposure and HLA in healthy donors. In the PCR, 60 Vbeta and 13 Jbeta primers were used. Repertoires were generated with immunoSEQ multiplex PCR, while TCRdb's copy carries only in-frame clones and drops some. The sample has about 190,000 clones, roughly 81% seen once. Input material: PBMCs. The receptors derive from a woman in her twenties or thirties in good health and CMV-seropositive.

This clone was seen only once. This chain connects TRBV2 to TRBJ2-3; the D is unclear. Germline loops: CDR1 SNHLY, CDR2 FYNNEI. V was pared by 7 bases and J by 6 bases, with 14 bases between. The CDR3 length is 13 residues. CDR3 amino acids: CASKFPARDTQYF. CDR3 DNA: TGTGCCAGCAAATTCCCGGCCAGGGATACGCAGTATTTT. The full variable domain, with the rest looked up from reference TRBV2 and TRBJ2-3, is EPEVTQTPSHQVTQMGQEVILRCVPISNHLYFYWYRQILGQKVEFLVSFYNNEISEKSEIFDDQFSVERPDGSNFTLKIRSTKLEDSAMYFCASKFPARDTQYFGPGTRLTVL.

This chain uses TRBV5-4 with TRBJ2-5, with D hard to call. V dropped 0 bases and J dropped 5 bases, with 8 bases sitting between them. Germline V lookup: CDR1 SGHNT, CDR2 YYREEE (reference sequence). The CDR3 length is 13 residues. CDR3 protein: CASSLGQSETQYF. The CDR3 DNA sequence: TGTGCCAGCAGCTTGGGCCAGTCGGAGACCCAGTACTTC.

This clone has just a few counts. The chain combines TRBV7-2 with TRBJ1-3; 9 nucleotides agree with TRBD1. This CDR3 is built from 19 residues. V lost 3 bases, J lost 4 bases, and 16 bases stayed unmatched. Germline CDR1 is SGHTA and CDR2 is FQGNSA. CDR3 nucleotides: TGTGCCAGCAGCTTGAGGGGGACCCCGGGACAGGGTATAGGAAACACCATATATTTT. Its translation is CASSLRGTPGQGIGNTIYF.

Turning to this clone: The sample holds other DNA sequences that translate to the same CDR3. The chain employs TRBV7-9 and TRBJ2-3; TRBD2 matches 7 bases. The CDR3 has 13 residues. Germline V gene sequence: CDR1 SEHNR, CDR2 FQNEAQ (reference sequence). Unmatched junction bases numbered 1, after V lost 3 bases and J lost 4 bases. The CDR3 DNA is TGTGCCAGCAGCTTGGGGGGGGCAGATACGCAGTATTTT. It yields the protein CASSLGGADTQYF.

The chain uses TRBV6-1 and TRBJ2-3; maybe TRBD1 (5 bases). The CDR3 is 14 residues long. Trimming shortened V by 2 bases and J by 2 bases, and 8 bases separated the two germline ends. Per germline, CDR1 MNHNS and CDR2 SASEGT. CDR3: CASSEPGITDTQYF. Here the CDR3 DNA reads TGTGCCAGCAGTGAACCAGGGATCACAGATACGCAGTATTTT.

The V and J genes are TRBV11-2 and TRBJ2-7; 7 bases fit TRBD2. This CDR3 has 17 residues. Germline CDR1 is SGHAT and CDR2 is FQNNGV. V lost 0 bases and J lost 0; bases outside the gene matches: 8. This CDR3 is CASSLDRRSGNSYEQYF. Written as DNA, the CDR3 is TGTGCCAGCAGCTTAGATCGCAGAAGCGGGAACTCCTACGAGCAGTACTTC.

The gene calls are TRBV6-1 and TRBJ1-1, with no clear D. This CDR3 is built from 12 residues. Per the germline V gene, CDR1 is MNHNS and CDR2 is SASEGT. Trimming removed 0 bases from V and 11 bases from J, with 10 bases in between. This CDR3 is CASSEASGEAFF. The DNA for the CDR3 is TGTGCCAGCAGTGAAGCGTCGGGAGAGGCTTTCTTT.

The CDR3 sequence is CASSGELAGGLGELFF. CDR3 coding DNA: TGTGCCAGCAGCGGAGAGCTAGCGGGAGGTCTCGGGGAGCTGTTTTTT. V is TRBV7-9 and J is TRBJ2-2, with 11 bases lining up with TRBD2. Germline V gene lookup returns CDR1 SEHNR and CDR2 FQNEAQ (reference sequence). The V gene end was trimmed by 5 bases and the J gene end by 7 bases; junction bases not matched to a gene: 9. This CDR3 has 16 amino acids.

The chain links TRBV7-2 to TRBJ1-4, with 7 bases lining up with TRBD1. V shed 5 bases and J 7 bases; nucleotides not matched to a gene: 10. CDR1 is SGHTA and CDR2 is FQGNSA in the germline V gene. The length of the CDR3 is 15 residues. The CDR3 bases are TGTGCCAGCAGCCTCCGACAGGGTGGAGGTGAAAAACTGTTTTTT. It specifies CASSLRQGGGEKLFF.

The rearrangement links TRBV7-8 to TRBJ2-2, with D perhaps matching TRBD2 (5 bases). V was pared by 11 bases and J by 6 bases, with 16 bases between. Germline-derived CDR1 and CDR2 are SGHVS and FQNEAQ. This CDR3 is built from 13 residues. The CDR3 is CARPGWRPGELFF. DNA of the CDR3: TGTGCCCGGCCGGGGTGGCGACCCGGGGAGCTGTTTTTT. Complete variable domain (other parts from reference TRBV7-8 and TRBJ2-2): GAGVSQSPRYKVAKRGQDVALRCDPISGHVSLFWYQQALGQGPEFLTYFQNEAQLDKSGLPSDRFFAERPEGSVSTLKIQRTQQEDSAVYLCARPGWRPGELFFGEGSRLTVL.

This clone occurred a few times. CDR3 bases: TGTGCCAGCAGCCAGGGAGGCGGGGGGTTTTACAATGAGCAGTTCTTC. This codes for CASSQGGGGFYNEQFF. The chain combines TRBV11-2 with TRBJ2-1; 8 bases agree with TRBD2. Germline V gene sequence: CDR1 SGHAT, CDR2 FQNNGV. CDR3 length: 16 residues. Trimming at V came to 5 bases and at J to 4 bases, leaving 10 bases not matched to a gene.

This clone turned up a few times. This chain connects TRBV28 to TRBJ2-6, with D possibly matching TRBD2 (6 bases). The CDR3 consists of 17 residues. Germline CDR1 and CDR2: MDHEN and SYDVKM. V was clipped by 7 bases and J by 3 bases, with 19 bases between them. The DNA for the CDR3 is TGTGCCAGCATGGGCGCGGCGGGAAGTTATGGGGCCAACGTCCTGACTTTC. This codes for CASMGAAGSYGANVLTF.

The chain couples TRBV27 to TRBJ2-7; a weak D match, TRBD1 (6 bases). This CDR3 is 14 amino acids long. V was clipped by 5 bases and J by 3 bases, with 14 bases between them. Per the germline V gene, CDR1 is MNHEY and CDR2 is SMNVEV (reference sequence). The CDR3 DNA reads TGTGCCAGCAGTACCAGGGGTGGTTACTACGAGCAGTACTTC. The encoded protein is CASSTRGGYYEQYF.

The gene calls are TRBV6-5 and TRBJ2-3; TRBD2 is a possible D gene (6 bases). Looked up from germline, CDR1 is MNHEY and CDR2 is SVGAGI. V lost 0 bases, J lost 3 bases, and 13 bases lay in between. The CDR3 extends over 16 amino acids. The CDR3, as DNA: TGTGCCAGCAGTTACTCCATCGGGAGTTTAACAGATACGCAGTATTTT. It yields the protein CASSYSIGSLTDTQYF.

This rearrangement joins TRBV19 to TRBJ1-1; D uncertain. Between the trimmed V and J ends, which lost 1 base and 4 bases, there was a span of 10 bases. This CDR3 is 14 amino acids long. Per germline, CDR1 LNHDA and CDR2 SQIVND (reference sequence). CDR3 in DNA: TGTGCCAGTAGTATAGGAGGTGATACCACTGAAGCTTTCTTT. Translating gives CASSIGGDTTEAFF.

This rearrangement joins TRBV27 to TRBJ1-1, with D possibly matching TRBD1 (5 bases). CDR1 is MNHEY, CDR2 SMNVEV, per germline (reference sequence). The CDR3 totals 15 residues. The germline V and J ends were trimmed by 7 bases and 3 bases, with 18 bases remaining between them. CDR3 sequence reads: CASTSGRGTYTEAFF. In nucleotides, the CDR3 is TGTGCCAGCACCTCTGGGAGGGGAACGTACACTGAAGCTTTCTTT.

The CDR3 coding sequence is TGTGCCAGCAGCGCTCTAATAAGTGAAGCTTTCTTT. It codes for CASSALISEAFF. The J gene is TRBJ1-1, the V gene TRBV5-4; D is unclear. V was clipped by 4 bases and J by 7 bases, with 11 bases between them. Germline CDR1 reads SGHNT; CDR2 reads YYREEE (reference sequence). The CDR3 extends over 12 amino acids.

V gene TRBV2 combines with J gene TRBJ1-1; no clear D gene. V dropped 7 bases and J dropped 7 bases, with 10 bases sitting between them. This CDR3 region has 11 residues. Germline V gene sequence: CDR1 SNHLY, CDR2 FYNNEI. For the CDR3, the DNA is TGTGCCAGCATCGGTTCCCGTGAAGCTTTCTTT. Its protein product is CASIGSREAFF.

This clone was detected once. One junction end disagrees with the germline gene, perhaps due to a read error. The rearrangement links TRBV7-7 to TRBJ2-2; the match to TRBD1 covers 7 bases. This CDR3 is 15 amino acids long. Germline V CDR1 and CDR2: SSHAT, FNYEAQ (reference sequence). CDR3 sequence: CASRQGVGVTGELFF. CDR3 sequence (DNA): TGTGCTAGCAGACAGGGTGTTGGGGTCACCGGGGAGCTGTTTTTT. The full variable domain, completed using reference TRBV7-7 and TRBJ2-2, is GAGVSQSPRYKVTKRGQDVTLRCDPISSHATLYWYQQALGQGPEFLTYFNYEAQPDKSGLPSDRFSAERPEGSISTLTIQRTEQRDSAMYRCASRQGVGVTGELFFGEGSRLTVL.

This rearrangement joins TRBV4-1 to TRBJ1-4; D is undetermined. CDR1 is MGHRA, CDR2 YSYEKL, per germline. The CDR3 spans 14 residues. The V and J ends lost 4 bases and 7 bases respectively, with 13 bases between them. The CDR3: CASSPTGVVEKLFF. The CDR3 DNA reads as TGCGCCAGCAGCCCCACCGGGGTTGTTGAAAAACTGTTTTTT.

The J gene is TRBJ2-1, the V gene TRBV11-2, with 8 bases that match TRBD2. The length of the CDR3 is 16 residues. J gave up 4 bases and V 1 base, and 6 bases lay outside the gene matches. Per germline, CDR1 SGHAT and CDR2 FQNNGV. The CDR3: CASSLGGSGAYNEQFF. In nucleotides, the CDR3 is TGTGCCAGCAGCTTAGGTGGTAGCGGGGCTTACAATGAGCAGTTCTTC.

This rearrangement joins TRBV15 to TRBJ1-4; D is possibly TRBD1 (6 bases). The CDR3 consists of 15 residues. Between the trimmed V and J ends, which lost 0 bases and 7 bases, there was a span of 12 bases. Germline V gene data show CDR1 as LNHNV and CDR2 as YYDKDF (reference sequence). This CDR3 reads CATSRDVGGGEKLFF. In DNA, the CDR3 is TGTGCCACCAGCAGAGATGTAGGGGGTGGTGAAAAACTGTTTTTT.

The chain combines TRBV27 with TRBJ2-7; TRBD2 matches at 9 bases. Germline CDR1 is MNHEY and CDR2 is SMNVEV (reference sequence). The CDR3 loop spans 17 amino acids. V was clipped by 4 bases and J by 6 bases; unmatched bases: 16. CDR3 nucleotide sequence: TGTGCCAGCAGTTCCCTATCCTCAGCGGGAGGCGTGGGCGAGCAGTACTTC. Translated, it gives CASSSLSSAGGVGEQYF.

This chain connects TRBV5-1 to TRBJ2-2, with D hard to call. Per the germline V gene, CDR1 is SGHRS and CDR2 is YFSETQ. This CDR3 contains 15 residues. V was clipped by 0 bases and J by 5 bases, with 11 bases between them. The CDR3 region has the DNA TGCGCCAGCAGCTTGGCTACCCCCGGGACCGGGGAGCTGTTTTTT. Amino acids: CASSLATPGTGELFF.

Concerning this clone: Other DNA sequences in this specimen translate into the identical CDR3. The rearrangement joins TRBV7-2 to TRBJ2-1; 11 bases are a match to TRBD2. The junction had 2 bases not matched to a gene; V was cut back by 4 bases and J by 3 bases. CDR1 SGHTA and CDR2 FQGNSA come from the germline V gene. The CDR3 has 15 amino acids. The CDR3 DNA follows: TGTGCCAGCAGCTGGGGACTAGCGGTCTACAATGAGCAGTTCTTC. This codes for CASSWGLAVYNEQFF. Combining the CDR3 with reference TRBV7-2 and TRBJ2-1 gives the whole variable domain GAGVSQSPSNKVTEKGKDVELRCDPISGHTALYWYRQSLGQGLEFLIYFQGNSAPDKSGLPSDRFSAERTGGSVSTLTIQRTQQEDSAVYLCASSWGLAVYNEQFFGPGTRLTVL.